This record covers a single TCR beta chain. The data stem from a study of blood T cell repertoires in COVID-19. Sequenced by immunoSEQ multiplex PCR; TCRdb stores in-frame clones only, minus some. Of some 300,000 clones detected, roughly 91% appear once; the ten largest clones hold over 9%. The germline V and J ends were trimmed by 4 bases and 2 bases, with 14 bases remaining between them. This CDR3 comprises 15 residues. Per the germline V gene, CDR1 is MRHNA and CDR2 is SNTAGT. This TCR was recovered from a woman in her twenties or thirties who had recovered from COVID-19. The chain links TRBV6-4 to TRBJ2-5; a possible D gene is TRBD2 (6 bases). The sample comprised PBMCs or T cells enriched from blood (not recorded which). The DNA for the CDR3 is TGTGCCAGCAGTGTGGACGGAGGGCAACAAGAGACCCAGTACTTC. Translation gives CASSVDGGQQETQYF.